This T cell receptor beta chain came from a study of T cells in Graves' hyperthyroidism and ophthalmopathy. General study findings and limits: Before onset, ophthalmopathy was predicted by the model a median roughly 6.8 months earlier.

The V gene's germline CDR1 is SGHAT and CDR2 FQNNGV. The CDR3 spans 13 residues. V dropped 3 bases and J dropped 3 bases, with 8 bases sitting between them. Calling Graves' hyperthyroidism stable meant ophthalmopathy did not progress within 18 months. Uncontrolled infection, other autoimmune disease, pregnancy or lactation led to exclusion. This clonotype was found many times. Its antigen is not identified. RNA transcripts yielded amplified TCR beta CDR3 regions. The HTBI primer set served for first-round RT-PCR of the TCR CDR3. A single record per CDR3 protein comes from TCRdb applying MiXCR to the multiplex PCR reads. The data hold about 110,000 distinct CDR3 sequences, with more than 15% observed a single time.

The sequenced sample was blood. The source is a woman aged 50 to 65 with Graves' hyperthyroidism. V is TRBV11-2 and J is TRBJ1-1; no firm D call. The CDR3 bases are TGTGCCAGCAGCTTTCCAGGAGACACTGAAGCTTTCTTT. This encodes CASSFPGDTEAFF.